These 23 T cell receptor beta chains were sequenced from one sample in a study of T-cell memory formation after mild COVID-19. TCRdb passed the 5' RACE reads through MiXCR, listing each CDR3 protein once. Of roughly 150,000 distinct CDR3 sequences listed, approximately 25% are singletons. Sequencing was performed on PBMCs or a T cell subset sorted from them (not recorded which). The receptors were sampled from an adult woman who had mild COVID-19 (a few samples of this study predate the infection). Cell type and time point are not known.

This clonotype has more than one count but fewer than ten. The J gene is TRBJ1-4, the V gene TRBV6-5; D is ambiguous. The CDR3 totals 15 residues. Trimming removed 0 bases from V and 8 bases from J, with 13 bases in between. Germline V CDR1 and CDR2: MNHEY, SVGAGI. CDR3 sequence (DNA): TGTGCCAGCAGTTACTCTACGTTTAATGACGAAAAACTGTTTTTT. Translated: CASSYSTFNDEKLFF.

A word on this clonotype: The junction and the germline gene differ at one end; a read error may be behind it. This sequence joins TRBV7-7 and TRBJ2-5; D is uncertain. Germline CDR1 is SSHAT and CDR2 is FNYEAQ (reference sequence). This CDR3 region has 14 residues. CDR3 sequence (DNA): TGTGCTAGCAGCTCACTTGAGGTCCAAGAGACCCAGTACTTC. Translating gives CASSSLEVQETQYF.

This chain connects TRBV19 to TRBJ2-7; TRBD2 matches at 8 bases. In germline, CDR1 is LNHDA, CDR2 SQIVND (reference sequence). The trim removed 1 base at V and 3 bases at J, leaving 2 bases unmatched. The CDR3 is 14 amino acids. CDR3 sequence: CASSIATSGYEQYF. CDR3 coding DNA: TGTGCCAGTAGTATAGCCACTAGCGGCTACGAGCAGTACTTC.

The chain couples TRBV7-9 to TRBJ2-1; 8 bases agree with TRBD2. CDR3 length equals 15 residues. V lost 3 bases to trimming and J lost 3 bases; unmatched junction nucleotides: 4. Germline V lookup: CDR1 SEHNR, CDR2 FQNEAQ (reference sequence). The CDR3 here is CASSFGGGNYNEQFF. In nucleotides, the CDR3 is TGTGCCAGCAGCTTCGGGGGGGGAAACTACAATGAGCAGTTCTTC.

The V and J genes are TRBV6-5 and TRBJ1-1; the D is unclear. The germline V gene has CDR1 MNHEY and CDR2 SVGAGI. V lost 3 bases, J lost 11 bases, and 13 bases lay in between. This CDR3 has 12 amino acids. Here the CDR3 reads CASSYAGSGAFF. Written as DNA, the CDR3 is TGTGCCAGCAGTTATGCTGGCTCTGGCGCTTTCTTT.

The chain uses TRBV4-1 and TRBJ2-7, with TRBD1 identical over 7 bases. The CDR3 is 15 residues long. The trim removed 0 bases at V and 2 bases at J, leaving 4 bases unmatched. The germline V gene encodes CDR1 MGHRA and CDR2 YSYEKL. The CDR3 loop is CASSQEQGQTYEQYF. The CDR3 DNA reads as TGCGCCAGCAGCCAAGAACAGGGGCAAACCTACGAGCAGTACTTC.

In this sample, this clonotype turned up once. The CDR3 sequence: CASSPRALVGLAYEQYF. CDR3 nucleotides: TGTGCCAGCAGTCCTAGGGCCCTGGTGGGACTAGCTTACGAGCAGTACTTC. The gene calls are TRBV28 and TRBJ2-7; 9 nucleotides line up with TRBD2. The CDR3 is made up of 17 amino acids. CDR1 is MDHEN and CDR2 is SYDVKM in the germline V gene. V dropped 5 bases and J dropped 4; count of bases not matched to a gene: 15.

This clonotype was recorded at least ten times. The J gene is TRBJ2-1, the V gene TRBV9; TRBD1 matches at 9 bases. The CDR3 length is 16 residues. Germline V gene sequence: CDR1 SGDLS, CDR2 YYNGEE. Germline trimming cut 3 bases from V and 0 bases from J; bases unmatched to any gene: 4. The CDR3 bases are TGTGCCAGCAGCGCCCCGGGACAGGGCTCCTACAATGAGCAGTTCTTC. Protein product: CASSAPGQGSYNEQFF.

This clonotype was picked up a small number of times. J is TRBJ2-7 and V is TRBV15, with D tentatively TRBD1 (5 bases). Looked up from germline, CDR1 is LNHNV and CDR2 is YYDKDF (reference sequence). This CDR3 is 15 amino acids long. The V and J ends lost 0 bases and 0 bases respectively, with 9 bases between them. The CDR3 region has the DNA TGTGCCACCAGCAGAGACAGGGTCAGCTCCTACGAGCAGTACTTC. Encoded protein: CATSRDRVSSYEQYF.

The V call is TRBV7-6, the J call TRBJ1-1; 7 nucleotides match TRBD1. Germline values: CDR1 SGHVS, CDR2 FNYEAQ. This CDR3 contains 15 residues. J lost 4 bases, V lost 2 bases, and 7 bases had no gene match. Here the CDR3 DNA reads TGTGCCAGCAGCTTAACAGGGGATGCTTTCACTGAAGCTTTCTTT. It yields the protein CASSLTGDAFTEAFF. The variable domain in full, completed from reference TRBV7-6 and TRBJ1-1, reads GAGVSQSPRYKVTKRGQDVALRCDPISGHVSLYWYRQALGQGPEFLTYFNYEAQQDKSGLPNDRFSAERPEGSISTLTIQRTEQRDSAMYRCASSLTGDAFTEAFFGQGTRLTVV.

This chain uses TRBV3-1 with TRBJ2-1, with 11 positions matching TRBD2. J lost 8 bases, V lost 0 bases, and 6 bases had no gene match. This CDR3 is 16 amino acids long. Germline CDR1 and CDR2: LGHDT and YNNKEL (reference sequence). CDR3 loop: CASSQDFTSGSYEQFF. The CDR3, as DNA: TGTGCCAGCAGCCAAGATTTCACTAGCGGGAGTTATGAGCAGTTCTTC.

V is TRBV6-2 or TRBV6-3 and J is TRBJ2-6; D gene unclear. Germline V gene lookup returns CDR1 MNHEY and CDR2 SVGEGT. The CDR3 is 16 residues long. Trimming removed 4 bases at V and 2 bases at J, with 12 bases between. CDR3 sequence: CASSLLRVAGANVLTF. DNA for the CDR3: TGTGCCAGCAGTTTGCTAAGGGTGGCTGGGGCCAACGTCCTGACTTTC.

The CDR3 loop reads CASSLGTPSDTQHF. The CDR3 nucleotides are TGTGCCAGCAGCTTAGGTACTCCGTCAGATACGCAGCATTTT. This chain joins TRBV11-1 and TRBJ2-3; D call uncertain. The J call may be wrong; the DNA end is better matched by TRBJ1-5. The CDR3 has 14 amino acids. Germline V gene sequence: CDR1 SGHAT, CDR2 FQDESV (reference sequence).

This clonotype has a handful of counts. The chain is built from TRBV24-1 and TRBJ2-3, with 9 positions matching TRBD1. Germline assignment: CDR1 KGHDR and CDR2 SFDVKD. After removal of 3 bases from V and 4 bases from J, the junction contained 7 bases not matched to a gene. The CDR3 extends over 16 amino acids. CDR3 region: CATSDRDRAVSDTQYF. The CDR3 DNA sequence: TGTGCCACCAGTGATCGGGACAGGGCCGTATCAGATACGCAGTATTTT.

V usage is TRBV13 and J usage is TRBJ2-1; 7 bases agree with TRBD2. Germline CDR1 PRHDT, CDR2 FYEKMQ (reference sequence). Trimming at V came to 3 bases and at J to 8 bases, leaving 10 bases not matched to a gene. The CDR3 has 15 amino acids. Here the CDR3 reads CASSFSLAGGDEQFF. As DNA, the CDR3 is TGTGCCAGCAGCTTTTCCTTAGCGGGTGGCGATGAGCAGTTCTTC.

V is TRBV7-3 and J is TRBJ1-2; D call uncertain. Trimming left V 4 bases short and J 0 bases short, with 24 bases between. This CDR3 comprises 19 residues. Germline CDR1 reads SGHTA; CDR2 reads FQGTGA. In DNA form, the CDR3 reads TGTGCCAGCAGCTCAAGAAATTGGGAGGTAGACCTGGCTAACTATGGCTACACCTTC. It is translated as CASSSRNWEVDLANYGYTF. The full variable domain, in which reference TRBV7-3 and TRBJ1-2 provide the parts outside the CDR3, is GAGVSQTPSNKVTEKGKYVELRCDPISGHTALYWYRQSLGQGPEFLIYFQGTGAADDSGLPNDRFFAVRPEGSVSTLKIQRTERGDSAVYLCASSSRNWEVDLANYGYTFGSGTRLTVV.

V and J are TRBV7-8 and TRBJ1-1, with D tentatively TRBD1 (5 bases). Germline CDR1 is SGHVS and CDR2 is FQNEAQ. Trimming left V 5 bases short and J 1 base short, with 17 bases between. This CDR3 is built from 16 residues. The CDR3 DNA follows: TGTGCCAGCAGCCCTTTTGACTTGGGGGAGAACACTGAAGCTTTCTTT. It specifies CASSPFDLGENTEAFF.

This clonotype has just one count. The gene calls are TRBV6-2 or TRBV6-3 and TRBJ2-3; D perhaps matches TRBD1 (5 bases). The ends were cut back, 0 bases at V and 6 bases at J, with 13 bases in the middle. Germline V gene data show CDR1 as MNHEY and CDR2 as SVGEGT. CDR3 length: 15 residues. CDR3 sequence: CASSYSSTGEDTQYF. In DNA, the CDR3 is TGTGCCAGCAGTTACTCGAGTACAGGCGAGGATACGCAGTATTTT.

The J gene is TRBJ1-2, the V gene TRBV12-3 or TRBV12-4; 12 bases agree with TRBD1. V dropped 0 bases and J dropped 2; count of bases not matched to a gene: 7. The CDR3 is made up of 18 amino acids. CDR3 sequence (DNA): TGTGCCAGCAGTTTAGCGCGGGGACAGGGGGCGAGGAACTATGGCTACACCTTC. Protein: CASSLARGQGARNYGYTF.

This clonotype was picked up a small number of times. The chain recombines TRBV12-3 or TRBV12-4 with TRBJ1-5; D is ambiguous. Deletions cut 5 bases from V and 1 base from J, with 9 bases between. The CDR3 has 14 amino acids. The CDR3 DNA follows: TGTGCCAGCAGTCCGCCACAGAGCAATCAGCCCCAGCATTTT. This encodes CASSPPQSNQPQHF.

V is TRBV20-1 and J is TRBJ2-5, with D unclear. Between the trimmed V and J ends, which lost 1 base and 0 bases, there was a span of 9 bases. CDR3 size: 14 residues. The V gene's germline CDR1 is DFQATT and CDR2 SNEGSKA (reference sequence). The CDR3: CSARGWNYQETQYF. The CDR3 bases are TGCAGTGCTAGAGGGTGGAATTACCAAGAGACCCAGTACTTC.

This rearrangement joins TRBV12-3 or TRBV12-4 to TRBJ1-1, with D maybe TRBD1 (6 bases). The V end lost 3 bases, the J end lost 2 bases, and 13 bases lay between the germline ends. The CDR3 has 15 amino acids. CDR3 region: CASSFSGGSNTEAFF. Here the CDR3 DNA reads TGTGCCAGCAGTTTCTCGGGGGGCTCCAACACTGAAGCTTTCTTT.

V and J are TRBV12-3 or TRBV12-4 and TRBJ2-5; D is undetermined. The CDR3 extends over 13 amino acids. The V end was cut by 3 bases, the J end by 2 bases, with 7 bases between. CDR3 DNA: TGTGCCAGCAGTTTTCGACGGCAAGAGACCCAGTACTTC. It translates to CASSFRRQETQYF.